This TCR beta chain was identified during a study of ipilimumab plus nivolumab after autologous stem cell transplantation. Study as a whole: Median doses per patient: four or five ipilimumab, 8 or 9 nivolumab.

CDR1 and CDR2 from the germline V gene are GTSNPN and SVGIG (reference sequence). The V segment lost 3 bases and the J segment 9 bases; nucleotides outside the gene matches: 4. The CDR3 is made up of 14 amino acids. Profiling relied on immunoSEQ multiplex PCR, and the TCRdb table lists in-frame clones only, not all of them. The profile shows thousands of clones, 84% of them singletons. Checkpoint therapy with ipilimumab 1 mg/kg began 14 to 28 days after transplant. This sequence joins TRBV30 and TRBJ1-6; 11 positions match TRBD1. This clonotype originated in a male donor with multiple myeloma. The sequencing used PBMCs, collected in a trial of ipilimumab plus nivolumab as post-transplant consolidation. The CDR3 spells CAWRGQGASSPLHF. The CDR3 nucleotides read TGTGCCTGGAGAGGACAGGGGGCGAGTTCACCCCTCCACTTT.